The next 9 T cell receptor delta chains were all read from a single sample in a study of gamma-delta T cells after stem cell transplantation. TCRdb fed the RT-PCR reads to CATT. The sample has about 3,000 delta-chain clones; 7.5% to 9% are singletons. The sequencing sample was made of gamma-delta T cells. The receptors shown here come from a human donor. It is not recorded whose cells these are; they may come from a transplant donor.

A word on this clone: One base separates it from a far larger clone, so it is likely a read error. Other DNA sequences in the sample encode the same CDR3. The V call is TRDV2, the J call TRDJ1, with TRDD3 matching 9 bases. The CDR3 has 16 amino acids. Looked up from germline, CDR1 is GEAIGNYY and CDR2 is EKD. Trimming at V came to 0 bases and at J to 7 bases, leaving 11 bases not matched to a gene. CDR3 protein: CACDTLGDWALGKLIF. The DNA of the CDR3 is TGTGCCTGTGACACCCTGGGGGATTGGGCGTTAGGTAAACTCATCTTT.

In this sample, this clone is medium-sized. The V call is TRDV1, the J call TRDJ1; no definite D call. There are 15 residues in the CDR3. CDR1 and CDR2 (germline): TSWWSYY, QGS. The V gene lost 0 bases and the J gene lost 1 base, with 9 bases spanning the gap. The CDR3 loop is CALGELSSLTDKLIF. CDR3 nucleotides: TGTGCTCTTGGGGAACTCTCCTCCCTCACCGATAAACTCATCTTT.

V gene TRDV1 combines with J gene TRDJ1; 13 bases map to TRDD3. CDR1 is TSWWSYY, CDR2 QGS, per germline. Trimming took 9 bases from V and 0 from J; bases not matched to a gene: 16. This CDR3 is built from 19 residues. The CDR3 DNA reads as TGTGCTCTCGTGACTGGGGGATACGCCGTAAGACAGTACACCGATAAACTCATCTTT. Amino acid sequence: CALVTGGYAVRQYTDKLIF.

The chain joins TRDV1 to TRDJ1; 11 nucleotides match TRDD3. The germline CDR1 and CDR2 sequences are TSWWSYY and QGS. V lost 4 bases to trimming and J lost 2 bases; unmatched junction nucleotides: 36. This CDR3 spans 26 amino acids. Here the CDR3 DNA reads TGTGCTCTTGGGGGGTTACCCCTTCCTACCTCTACTGGTGGGGGATACGCCTTGCTCGGGACCGATAAACTCATCTTT. Protein product: CALGGLPLPTSTGGGYALLGTDKLIF.

The J gene is TRDJ1, the V gene TRDV2; 13 nucleotides agree with TRDD3. Losses at the gene ends were 0 bases for V and 2 bases for J; bases not matched to a gene: 14. The CDR3 is 20 residues long. The germline CDR1 and CDR2 sequences are GEAIGNYY and EKD. CDR3 loop: CACDTLTGGYAPSTTDKLIF. CDR3 sequence (DNA): TGTGCCTGTGACACCTTAACTGGGGGATACGCTCCCTCTACAACCGATAAACTCATCTTT.

This clone was recorded a few times. A far larger clone is a single base away, which makes a read error likely. Other DNA sequences from this sample encode an identical CDR3 as well. This chain links TRDV2 with TRDJ3; 10 bases are a match to TRDD3. The CDR3 consists of 22 residues. Germline-derived CDR1 and CDR2 are GEAIGNYY and EKD. With 0 bases clipped from V and 0 bases from J, the junction kept 13 bases outside the gene matches. CDR3 residues: CACDTVPLTGGSSSWDTRQMFF. Written as DNA, the CDR3 is TGTGCCTGTGACACCGTCCCTCTCACTGGGGGATCTTCCTCCTGGGACACCCGACAGATGTTTTTC.

Comment on this clone: At the DNA level, this CDR3 is encoded by other sequences in the same sample as well. The rearrangement links TRDV1 to TRDJ1, with D possibly matching TRDD3 (5 bases). CDR1 and CDR2 (germline): TSWWSYY, QGS. The CDR3 runs 16 residues. V was pared by 9 bases and J by 0 bases, with 20 bases between. CDR3 in amino acids: CALRTSPGGHTDKLIF. In DNA form, the CDR3 reads TGTGCTCTCCGGACCTCTCCCGGGGGGCACACCGATAAACTCATCTTT.

This clone was observed a few times. TCRdb lists the protein of a much larger clone for this DNA, which differs at residue 7, so this is likely a read error; the protein given here is translated from the DNA itself. The V call is TRDV2, the J call TRDJ1; no clear D gene. CDR3 length: 18 residues. V shed 0 bases and J shed 0 bases, with 19 bases lying between them. CDR1 and CDR2 from the germline V gene are GEAIGNYY and EKD. As DNA, the CDR3 is TGTGCCTGTGACACCCGACCACGAACGGCCACGTACACCGATAAACTCATCTTT. The encoded protein is CACDTRPRTATYTDKLIF.

Details on this clone: A far larger clone is just one base off, so this is likely a read error. The CDR3 DNA reads TGTGCCTGTGGCATACTGGGGGATACGACAGCACAACTCTTCTTT. This gives the protein CACGILGDTTAQLFF. The chain has TRDV2 and TRDJ1, with TRDD3 identical over 12 bases. The J call could be wrong; TRDJ2 is a better fit for the DNA end. CDR3 length: 15 residues. Germline CDR1 reads GEAIGNYY; CDR2 reads EKD.